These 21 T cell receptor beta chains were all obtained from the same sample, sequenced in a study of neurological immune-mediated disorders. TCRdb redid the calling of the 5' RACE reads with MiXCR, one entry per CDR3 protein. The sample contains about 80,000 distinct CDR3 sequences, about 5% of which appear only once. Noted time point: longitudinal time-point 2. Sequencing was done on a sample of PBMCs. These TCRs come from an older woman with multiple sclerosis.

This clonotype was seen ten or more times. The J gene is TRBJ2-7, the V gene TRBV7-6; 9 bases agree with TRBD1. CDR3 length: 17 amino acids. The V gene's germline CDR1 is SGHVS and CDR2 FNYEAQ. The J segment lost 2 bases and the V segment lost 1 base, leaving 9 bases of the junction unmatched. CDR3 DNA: TGTGCCAGCAGCTTAGTCCGGTCGGACAGGGGTCCCTACGAGCAGTACTTC. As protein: CASSLVRSDRGPYEQYF.

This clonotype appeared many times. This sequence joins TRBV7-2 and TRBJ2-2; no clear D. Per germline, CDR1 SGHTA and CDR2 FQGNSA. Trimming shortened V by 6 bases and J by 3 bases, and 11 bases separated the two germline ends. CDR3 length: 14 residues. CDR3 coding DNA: TGTGCCAGCAGGCAGCAAAGAGACACCGGGGAGCTGTTTTTT. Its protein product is CASRQQRDTGELFF.

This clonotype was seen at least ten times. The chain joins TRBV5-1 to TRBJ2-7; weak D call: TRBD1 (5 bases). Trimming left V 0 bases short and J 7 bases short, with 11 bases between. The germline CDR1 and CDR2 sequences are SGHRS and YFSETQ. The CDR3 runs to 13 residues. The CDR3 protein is CASSLGQGLEQYF. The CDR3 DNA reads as TGCGCCAGCAGCTTGGGGCAGGGTTTGGAGCAGTACTTC.

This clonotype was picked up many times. The chain's CDR3 is CASSLAQTLAKNIQYF. The CDR3 region has the DNA TGTGCCAGCAGCTTAGCCCAGACTCTAGCCAAAAACATTCAGTACTTC. The chain carries TRBV7-9 and TRBJ2-4; D is unclear. V lost 0 bases and J lost 0, with 9 bases in between. Germline assignment: CDR1 SEHNR and CDR2 FQNEAQ (reference sequence). This CDR3 region has 16 residues. The complete variable domain, with remaining parts taken from reference TRBV7-9 and TRBJ2-4, reads DTGVSQNPRHKITKRGQNVTFRCDPISEHNRLYWYRQTLGQGPEFLTYFQNEAQLEKSRLLSDRFSAERPKGSFSTLEIQRTEQGDSAMYLCASSLAQTLAKNIQYFGAGTRLSVL.

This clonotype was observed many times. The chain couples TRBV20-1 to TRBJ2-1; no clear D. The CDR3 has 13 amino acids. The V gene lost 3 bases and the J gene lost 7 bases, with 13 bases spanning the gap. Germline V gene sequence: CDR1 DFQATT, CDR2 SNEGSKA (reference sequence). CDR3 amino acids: CSASILAANEQFF. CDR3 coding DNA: TGCAGTGCTAGTATTCTCGCCGCAAATGAGCAGTTCTTC.

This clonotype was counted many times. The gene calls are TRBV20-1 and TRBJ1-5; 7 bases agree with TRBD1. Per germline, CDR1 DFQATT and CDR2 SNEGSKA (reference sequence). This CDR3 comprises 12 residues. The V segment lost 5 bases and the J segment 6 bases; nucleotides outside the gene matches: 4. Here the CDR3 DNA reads TGCAGTGCTGGCGACAGGGCTCAGCCCCAGCATTTT. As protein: CSAGDRAQPQHF.

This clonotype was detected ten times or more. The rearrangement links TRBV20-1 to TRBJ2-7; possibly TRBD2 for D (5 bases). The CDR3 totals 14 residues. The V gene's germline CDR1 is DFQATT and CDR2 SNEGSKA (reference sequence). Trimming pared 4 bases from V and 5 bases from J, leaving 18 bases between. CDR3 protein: CSANPAAKGDEQYF. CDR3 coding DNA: TGCAGTGCTAATCCAGCGGCAAAGGGAGACGAGCAGTACTTC.

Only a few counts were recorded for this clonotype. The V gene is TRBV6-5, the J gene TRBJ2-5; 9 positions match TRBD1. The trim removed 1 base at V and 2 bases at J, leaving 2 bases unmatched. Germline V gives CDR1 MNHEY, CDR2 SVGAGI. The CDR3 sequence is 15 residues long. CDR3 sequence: CASSYLGQGQETQYF. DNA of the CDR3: TGTGCCAGCAGTTACTTGGGACAGGGACAAGAGACCCAGTACTTC.

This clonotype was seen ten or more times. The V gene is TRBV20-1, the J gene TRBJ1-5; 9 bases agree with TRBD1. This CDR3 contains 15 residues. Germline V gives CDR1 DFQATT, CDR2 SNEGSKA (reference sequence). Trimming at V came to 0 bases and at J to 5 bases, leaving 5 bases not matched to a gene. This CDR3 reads CSARDPGQGHQPQHF. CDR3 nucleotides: TGCAGTGCTAGAGATCCGGGACAGGGACATCAGCCCCAGCATTTT.

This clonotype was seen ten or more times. The CDR3 DNA follows: TGCGCCAGCAGCTCAGGACTAGCGGGGGGACCGAGCTCCTACGAGCAGTACTTC. This sequence encodes CASSSGLAGGPSSYEQYF. The V gene is TRBV5-1, the J gene TRBJ2-7, with 14 bases aligning to TRBD2. The V gene end was trimmed by 3 bases and the J gene end by 0 bases; junction bases not matched to a gene: 8. The CDR3 is 18 amino acids. Germline CDR1 SGHRS, CDR2 YFSETQ.

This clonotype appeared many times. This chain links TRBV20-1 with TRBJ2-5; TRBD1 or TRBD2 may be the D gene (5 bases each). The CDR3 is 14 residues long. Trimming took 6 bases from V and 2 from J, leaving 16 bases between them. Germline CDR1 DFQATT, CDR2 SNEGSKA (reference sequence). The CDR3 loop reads CSAMGRGVQETQYF. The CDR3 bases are TGCAGTGCAATGGGACGAGGGGTACAAGAGACCCAGTACTTC.

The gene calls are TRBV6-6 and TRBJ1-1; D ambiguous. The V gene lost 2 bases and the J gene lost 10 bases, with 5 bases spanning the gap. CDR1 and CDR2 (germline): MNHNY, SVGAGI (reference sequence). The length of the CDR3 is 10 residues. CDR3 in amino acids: CASSYEGAFF. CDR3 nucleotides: TGTGCCAGCAGTTACGAGGGAGCTTTCTTT.

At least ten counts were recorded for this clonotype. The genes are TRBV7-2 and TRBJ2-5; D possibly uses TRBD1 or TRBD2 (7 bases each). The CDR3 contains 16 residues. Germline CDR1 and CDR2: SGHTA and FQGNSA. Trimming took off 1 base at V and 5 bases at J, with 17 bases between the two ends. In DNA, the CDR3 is TGTGCCAGCAGCTTAGGTGGCAGGGGGGGGTGGGAGACCCAGTACTTC. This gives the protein CASSLGGRGGWETQYF.

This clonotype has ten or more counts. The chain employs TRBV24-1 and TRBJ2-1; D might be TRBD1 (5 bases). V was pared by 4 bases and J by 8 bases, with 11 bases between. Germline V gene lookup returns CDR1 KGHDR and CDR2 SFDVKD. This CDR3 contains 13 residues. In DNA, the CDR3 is TGTGCCACCAGTGAGGCAGGGCTGCATGAGCAGTTCTTC. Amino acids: CATSEAGLHEQFF.

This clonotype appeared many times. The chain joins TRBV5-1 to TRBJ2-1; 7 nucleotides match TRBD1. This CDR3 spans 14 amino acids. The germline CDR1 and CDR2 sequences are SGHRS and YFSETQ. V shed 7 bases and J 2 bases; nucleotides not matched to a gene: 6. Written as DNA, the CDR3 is TGCGCCAGCCGCCGACAGGGCCCCTACAATGAGCAGTTCTTC. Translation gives CASRRQGPYNEQFF.

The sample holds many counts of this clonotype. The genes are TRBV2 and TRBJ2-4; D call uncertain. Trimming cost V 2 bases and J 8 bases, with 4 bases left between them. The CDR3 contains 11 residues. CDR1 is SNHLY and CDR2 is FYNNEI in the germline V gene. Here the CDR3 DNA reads TGTGCCAGCAGTGAATGGTACATTCAGTACTTC. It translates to CASSEWYIQYF.

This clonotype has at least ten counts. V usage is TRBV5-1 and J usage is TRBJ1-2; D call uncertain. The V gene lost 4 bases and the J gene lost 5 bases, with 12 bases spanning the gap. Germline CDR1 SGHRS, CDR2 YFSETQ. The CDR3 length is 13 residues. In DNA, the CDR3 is TGCGCCAGCAGCCCCGGAGTCGGGTATGGCTACACCTTC. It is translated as CASSPGVGYGYTF.

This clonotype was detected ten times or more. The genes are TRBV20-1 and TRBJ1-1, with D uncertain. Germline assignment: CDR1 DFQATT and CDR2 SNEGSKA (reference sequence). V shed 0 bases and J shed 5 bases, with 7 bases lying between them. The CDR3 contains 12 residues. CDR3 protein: CSARDVGTEAFF. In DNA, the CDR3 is TGCAGTGCTAGAGATGTTGGAACTGAAGCTTTCTTT.

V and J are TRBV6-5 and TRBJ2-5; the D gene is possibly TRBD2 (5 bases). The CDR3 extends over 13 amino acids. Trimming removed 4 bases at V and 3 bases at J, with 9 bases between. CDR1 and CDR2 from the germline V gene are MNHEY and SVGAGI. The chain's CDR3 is CASSSTNKETQYF. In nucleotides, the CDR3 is TGTGCCAGCAGTTCGACTAACAAAGAGACCCAGTACTTC.

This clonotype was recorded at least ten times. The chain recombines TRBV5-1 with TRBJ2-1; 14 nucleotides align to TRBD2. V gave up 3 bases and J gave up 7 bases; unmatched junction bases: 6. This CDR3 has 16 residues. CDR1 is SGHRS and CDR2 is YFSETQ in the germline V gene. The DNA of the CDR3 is TGCGCCAGCAGCTGGACGACTAGCGGGGGGGCGAATGAGCAGTTCTTC. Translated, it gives CASSWTTSGGANEQFF. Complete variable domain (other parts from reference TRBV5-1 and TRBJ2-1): KAGVTQTPRYLIKTRGQQVTLSCSPISGHRSVSWYQQTPGQGLQFLFEYFSETQRNKGNFPGRFSGRQFSNSRSEMNVSTLELGDSALYLCASSWTTSGGANEQFFGPGTRLTVL.

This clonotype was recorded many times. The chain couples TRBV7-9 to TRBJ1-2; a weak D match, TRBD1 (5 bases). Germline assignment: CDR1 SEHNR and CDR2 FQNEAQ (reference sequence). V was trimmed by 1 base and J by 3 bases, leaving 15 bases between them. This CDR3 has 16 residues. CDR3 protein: CASSLGGYQSHYGYTF. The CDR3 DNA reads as TGTGCCAGCAGCTTAGGGGGCTACCAATCACACTATGGCTACACCTTC.